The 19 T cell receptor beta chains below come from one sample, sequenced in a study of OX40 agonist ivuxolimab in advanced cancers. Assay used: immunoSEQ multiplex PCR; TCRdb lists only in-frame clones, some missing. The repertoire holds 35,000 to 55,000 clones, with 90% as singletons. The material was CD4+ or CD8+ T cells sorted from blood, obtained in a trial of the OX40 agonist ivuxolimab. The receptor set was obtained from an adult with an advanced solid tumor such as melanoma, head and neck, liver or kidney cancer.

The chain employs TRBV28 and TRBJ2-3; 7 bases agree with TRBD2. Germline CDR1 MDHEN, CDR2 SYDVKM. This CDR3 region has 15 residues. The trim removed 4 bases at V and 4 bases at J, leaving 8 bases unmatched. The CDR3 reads CASSSTAGVPDTQYF. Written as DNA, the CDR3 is TGTGCCAGCAGTTCAACCGCGGGGGTCCCAGATACGCAGTATTTT.

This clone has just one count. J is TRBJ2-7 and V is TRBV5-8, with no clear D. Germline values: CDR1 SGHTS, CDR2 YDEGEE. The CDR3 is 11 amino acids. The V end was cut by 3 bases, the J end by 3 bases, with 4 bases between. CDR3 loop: CASSYYYEQYF. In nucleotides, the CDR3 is TGTGCCAGCAGCTACTACTACGAGCAGTACTTC.

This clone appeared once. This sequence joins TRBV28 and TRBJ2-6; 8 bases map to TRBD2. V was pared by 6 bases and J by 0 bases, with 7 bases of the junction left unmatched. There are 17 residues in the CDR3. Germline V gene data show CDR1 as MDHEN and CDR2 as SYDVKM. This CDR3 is CASSLQRGPSGANVLTF. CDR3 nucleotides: TGTGCCAGCAGCCTCCAGCGGGGGCCCTCTGGGGCCAACGTCCTGACTTTC.

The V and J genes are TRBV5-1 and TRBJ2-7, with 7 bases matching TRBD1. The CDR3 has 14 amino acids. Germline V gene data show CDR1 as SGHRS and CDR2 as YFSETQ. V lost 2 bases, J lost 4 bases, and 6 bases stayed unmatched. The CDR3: CASSLQGISYEQYF. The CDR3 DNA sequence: TGCGCCAGCAGCTTACAGGGGATCTCGTACGAGCAGTACTTC. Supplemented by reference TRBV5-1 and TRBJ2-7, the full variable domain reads KAGVTQTPRYLIKTRGQQVTLSCSPISGHRSVSWYQQTPGQGLQFLFEYFSETQRNKGNFPGRFSGRQFSNSRSEMNVSTLELGDSALYLCASSLQGISYEQYFGPGTRLTVT.

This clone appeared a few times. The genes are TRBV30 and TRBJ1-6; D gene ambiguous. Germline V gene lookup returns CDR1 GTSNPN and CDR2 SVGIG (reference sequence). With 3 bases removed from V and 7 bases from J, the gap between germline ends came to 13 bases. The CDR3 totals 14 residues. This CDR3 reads CAWSGGLQNSPLHF. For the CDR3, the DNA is TGTGCCTGGAGCGGTGGACTCCAAAATTCACCCCTCCACTTT.

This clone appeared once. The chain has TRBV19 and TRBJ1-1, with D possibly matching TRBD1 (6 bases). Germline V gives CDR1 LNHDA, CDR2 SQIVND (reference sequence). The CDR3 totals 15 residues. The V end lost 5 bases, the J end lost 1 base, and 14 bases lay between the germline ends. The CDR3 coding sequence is TGTGCCAGTAGTCTCACGACAGGTTCGAACACTGAAGCTTTCTTT. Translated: CASSLTTGSNTEAFF.

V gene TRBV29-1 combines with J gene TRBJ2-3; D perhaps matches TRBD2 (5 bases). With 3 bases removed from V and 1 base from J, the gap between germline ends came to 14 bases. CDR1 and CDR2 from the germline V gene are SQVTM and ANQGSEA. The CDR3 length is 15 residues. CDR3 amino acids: CSVDPGSPRTDTQYF. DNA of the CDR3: TGCAGCGTTGATCCGGGATCCCCTCGCACAGATACGCAGTATTTT.

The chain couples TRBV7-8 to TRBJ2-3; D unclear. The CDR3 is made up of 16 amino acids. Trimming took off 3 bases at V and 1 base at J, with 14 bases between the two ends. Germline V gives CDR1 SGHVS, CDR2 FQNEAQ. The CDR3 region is CASSFRVPRGTDTQYF. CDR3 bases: TGTGCCAGCAGCTTTCGGGTGCCCCGGGGCACAGATACGCAGTATTTT.

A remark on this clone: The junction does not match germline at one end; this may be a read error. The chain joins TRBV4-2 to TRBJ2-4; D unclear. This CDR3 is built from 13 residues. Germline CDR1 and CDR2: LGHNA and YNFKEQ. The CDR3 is CASSQDRKNIQYF. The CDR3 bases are TGTGCCAGCAGTCAAGACCGGAAAAACATTCAGTACTTC.

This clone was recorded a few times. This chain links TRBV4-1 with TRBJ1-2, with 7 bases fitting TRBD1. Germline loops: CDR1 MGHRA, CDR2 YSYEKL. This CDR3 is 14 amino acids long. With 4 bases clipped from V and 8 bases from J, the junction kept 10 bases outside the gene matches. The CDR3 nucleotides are TGCGCCAGCAGCCGGCCGGGACAGCTGTTCGGCTACACCTTC. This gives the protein CASSRPGQLFGYTF.

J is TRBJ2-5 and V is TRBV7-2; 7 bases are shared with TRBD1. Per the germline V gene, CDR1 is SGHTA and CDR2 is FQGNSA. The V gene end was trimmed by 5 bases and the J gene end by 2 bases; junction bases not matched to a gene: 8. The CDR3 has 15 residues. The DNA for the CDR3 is TGTGCCAGCAGCGTGCCCAGGGGGATTCAAGAGACCCAGTACTTC. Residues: CASSVPRGIQETQYF. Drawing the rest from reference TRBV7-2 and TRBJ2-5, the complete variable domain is GAGVSQSPSNKVTEKGKDVELRCDPISGHTALYWYRQSLGQGLEFLIYFQGNSAPDKSGLPSDRFSAERTGGSVSTLTIQRTQQEDSAVYLCASSVPRGIQETQYFGPGTRLLVL.

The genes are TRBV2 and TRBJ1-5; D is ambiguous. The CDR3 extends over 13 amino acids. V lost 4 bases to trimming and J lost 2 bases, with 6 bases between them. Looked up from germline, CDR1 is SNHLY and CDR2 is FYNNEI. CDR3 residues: CASSGQGNQPQHF. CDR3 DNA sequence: TGTGCCAGCAGTGGGCAGGGCAATCAGCCCCAGCATTTT. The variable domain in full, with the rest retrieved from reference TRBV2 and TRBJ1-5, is EPEVTQTPSHQVTQMGQEVILRCVPISNHLYFYWYRQILGQKVEFLVSFYNNEISEKSEIFDDQFSVERPDGSNFTLKIRSTKLEDSAMYFCASSGQGNQPQHFGDGTRLSIL.

The DNA for the CDR3 is TGTGCCAGCAGTTTACCCGGACAGGAACCCCAAAACATTCAGTACTTC. As protein: CASSLPGQEPQNIQYF. This chain uses TRBV28 with TRBJ2-4, with 7 bases lining up with TRBD1. Trimming at V came to 2 bases and at J to 5 bases, leaving 9 bases not matched to a gene. CDR1 is MDHEN, CDR2 SYDVKM, per germline. CDR3 length: 16 amino acids.

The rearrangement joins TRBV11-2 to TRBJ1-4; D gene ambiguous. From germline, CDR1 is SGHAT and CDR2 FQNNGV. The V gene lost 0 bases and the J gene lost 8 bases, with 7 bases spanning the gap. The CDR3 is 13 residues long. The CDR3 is CASSLDRWEKLFF. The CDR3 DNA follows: TGTGCCAGCAGCTTAGATCGGTGGGAAAAACTGTTTTTT. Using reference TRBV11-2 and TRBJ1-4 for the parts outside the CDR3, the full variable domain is EAGVAQSPRYKIIEKRQSVAFWCNPISGHATLYWYQQILGQGPKLLIQFQNNGVVDDSQLPKDRFSAERLKGVDSTLKIQPAKLEDSAVYLCASSLDRWEKLFFGSGTQLSVL.

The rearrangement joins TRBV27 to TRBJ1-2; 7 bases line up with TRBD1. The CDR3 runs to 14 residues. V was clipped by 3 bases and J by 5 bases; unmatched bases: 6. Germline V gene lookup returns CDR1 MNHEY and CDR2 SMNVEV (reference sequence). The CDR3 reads CASSLGQGGYGYTF. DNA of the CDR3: TGTGCCAGCAGTTTGGGGCAGGGGGGATATGGCTACACCTTC.

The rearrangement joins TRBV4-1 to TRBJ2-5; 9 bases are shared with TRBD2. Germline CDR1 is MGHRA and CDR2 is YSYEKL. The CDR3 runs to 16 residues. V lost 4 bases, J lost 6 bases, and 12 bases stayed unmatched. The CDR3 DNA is TGCGCCAGCAGCCCATTGGACATGACTAGCGGAAAGACCCAGTACTTC. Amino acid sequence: CASSPLDMTSGKTQYF.

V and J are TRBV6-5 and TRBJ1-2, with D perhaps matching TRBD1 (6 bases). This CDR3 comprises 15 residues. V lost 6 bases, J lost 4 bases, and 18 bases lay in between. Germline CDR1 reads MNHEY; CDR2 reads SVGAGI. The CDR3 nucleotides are TGTGCCAGCAGCCTATACAGGGATCGGGGCTATGGCTACACCTTC. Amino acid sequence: CASSLYRDRGYGYTF.

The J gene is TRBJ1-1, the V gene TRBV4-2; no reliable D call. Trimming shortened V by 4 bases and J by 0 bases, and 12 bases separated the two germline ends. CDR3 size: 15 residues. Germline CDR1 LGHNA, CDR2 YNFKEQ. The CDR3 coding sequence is TGTGCCAGCAGCCCTGAACAGAATATGAACACTGAAGCTTTCTTT. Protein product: CASSPEQNMNTEAFF.

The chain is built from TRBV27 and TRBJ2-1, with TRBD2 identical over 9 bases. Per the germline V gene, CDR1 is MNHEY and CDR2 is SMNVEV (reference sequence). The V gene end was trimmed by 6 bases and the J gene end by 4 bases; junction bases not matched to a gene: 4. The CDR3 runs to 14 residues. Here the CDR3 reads CASRSGRSYNEQFF. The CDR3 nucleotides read TGTGCCAGCAGGAGCGGGAGGTCTTACAATGAGCAGTTCTTC.